This T cell receptor (beta chain) came from a study of CD8 T cells in Susac syndrome. While CD8+ and CD4+ T cells were isolated negatively, TEMRA cells were enriched by FACS. It was with random hexamers that roughly 0.45 to 1 ug RNA was reverse transcribed. TCRdb analysed the immunoSEQ multiplex PCR reads with MiXCR anew, one entry per CDR3 protein. This sample has 250,000 to 300,000 distinct CDR3 sequences; approximately 89% occur once, and the top ten carry approximately 0.18%. Germline loops: CDR1 KGHDR, CDR2 SFDVKD. V lost 1 base, J lost 5 bases, and 13 bases lay in between. The CDR3 totals 16 residues.

The chain employs TRBV24-1 and TRBJ2-2; perhaps D is TRBD1 or TRBD2 (5 bases each). The sequencing input was CD8+ T cells from PBMCs. The source is a human donor with multiple sclerosis. The CDR3 DNA follows: TGTGCCACCAGTGATTTCTGGGGACCGGGTACCGGGGAGCTGTTTTTT. This sequence encodes CATSDFWGPGTGELFF.